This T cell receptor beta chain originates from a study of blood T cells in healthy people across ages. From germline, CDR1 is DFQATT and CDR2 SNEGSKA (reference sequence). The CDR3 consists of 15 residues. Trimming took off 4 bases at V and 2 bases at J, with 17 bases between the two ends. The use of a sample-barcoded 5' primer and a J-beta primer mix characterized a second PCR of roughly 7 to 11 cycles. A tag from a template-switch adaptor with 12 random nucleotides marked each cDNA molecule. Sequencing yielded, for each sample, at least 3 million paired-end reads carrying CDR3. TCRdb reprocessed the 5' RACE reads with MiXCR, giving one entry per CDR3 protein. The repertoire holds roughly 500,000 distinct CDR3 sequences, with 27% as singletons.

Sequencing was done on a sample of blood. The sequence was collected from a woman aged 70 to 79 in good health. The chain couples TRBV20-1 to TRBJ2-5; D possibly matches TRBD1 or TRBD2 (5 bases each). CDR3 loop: CSANLGPGVQETQYF. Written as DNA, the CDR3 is TGCAGTGCTAACCTGGGACCTGGCGTTCAAGAGACCCAGTACTTC.